This T cell receptor (beta chain) stems from a study of persistence of HIV-infected CD4 T cells. Study observations and caveats: Antigen-responding cells were enriched for degenerate expanded CDR3beta sequences.

V shed 7 bases, J shed 1 base, and the junction held 8 bases outside the gene matches. Germline CDR1 reads MNHEY; CDR2 reads SMNVEV (reference sequence). The CDR3 has 15 residues. A word on this clone: Its antigen is as yet unknown.

The libraries were made with immunoSEQ version 4 in survey mode. The assay was immunoSEQ multiplex PCR, and TCRdb's table has in-frame clones only and misses some. The table has around 40,000 clones, about 85% seen once. Nonspecific anti-CD3/anti-CD28 bead stimulation represents the broad CD4+ T cell repertoire. CD4+ T cells upregulating both CD40 ligand and CD69 were sorted as responding cells. The receptor's source is an adult woman with HIV who was CMV-seropositive. The sequences come from CD4+ T cells sorted from PBMCs after roughly 20-hour stimulation, collected from a patient who received antiretroviral therapy. The rearrangement joins TRBV27 to TRBJ1-2, with 8 bases fitting TRBD1. CDR3 amino acids: CASKGTGILNYGYTF. The CDR3, as DNA: TGTGCCAGCAAAGGGACAGGAATCCTTAACTATGGCTACACCTTC.